This T cell receptor beta chain is from a study of blood T cell repertoires in COVID-19. Across the whole study: Sites across the United States, Italy and Spain contributed samples from acute and convalescent COVID-19. Nucleic acid was either cDNA or gDNA, and it came from T cells, B-cell-depleted T cells, or PBMCs.

In the source study's methods: How many nucleated cells were present was estimated from reference gene primer amplification. The repertoire was sequenced with immunoSEQ multiplex PCR; TCRdb's copy has only in-frame clones and lacks some. The V and J calls and the clone size are those of that table, but D and trimming were determined from the DNA. Of 130,000 to 150,000 clones listed, around 81% are singletons. CDR1 SGHRS and CDR2 YFSETQ come from the germline V gene. This CDR3 spans 16 amino acids. Trimming cost V 4 bases and J 1 base; bases outside gene matches: 2. Concerning this clone: Other DNA variants within this sample encode the same CDR3.

This sequence joins TRBV5-1 and TRBJ2-5, with 15 bases that match TRBD2. The clonotype was recovered from a woman in her forties with active or convalescent COVID-19. Sequenced sample: peripheral blood. CDR3 amino acids: CASSPGLAGGQETQYF. For the CDR3, the DNA is TGCGCCAGCAGCCCGGGACTAGCGGGGGGCCAAGAGACCCAGTACTTC.